The rows below give T cell receptor beta chains drawn from one sample of a study of identical twins. From the 5' RACE reads, TCRdb called clonotypes with MiXCR, one entry per CDR3 protein. The sample yields a few hundred thousand distinct CDR3 sequences, roughly 10% seen once. Material: memory T cells sorted from blood. The receptors shown here come from a man in his fifties in good health. Both conserved end residues are part of each CDR3. D genes are given only for firm matches. Size is omitted from some rows. Given values are once, few, many or a class for expanded clones.

d_gene: TRBD1; j_gene: TRBJ1-6; v_gene: TRBV4-2; abundance: few; CDR3nt: TGTGCCAGCAGCCAAGGGGACAGGGGACCCTATAATTCACCCCTCCACTTT; CDR3aa: CASSQGDRGPYNSPLHF
d_gene: NA; j_gene: TRBJ2-5; v_gene: TRBV24-1; abundance: NA; CDR3nt: TGTGCCACCAGTCTAGAAGAGACCCAGTACTTC; CDR3aa: CATSLEETQYF
d_gene: TRBD1; j_gene: TRBJ2-3; v_gene: TRBV28; abundance: NA; CDR3nt: TGTGCCAGCAGACCTCCCCGGGACAGGGGAACAGATACGCAGTATTTT; CDR3aa: CASRPPRDRGTDTQYF
d_gene: TRBD2; j_gene: TRBJ2-1; v_gene: TRBV25-1; abundance: many; CDR3nt: TGTGCCAGCACCGGACCCCCAGGGACTAGCGGGACCCCCGCGTACAATGAGCAGTTCTTC; CDR3aa: CASTGPPGTSGTPAYNEQFF
d_gene: TRBD1; j_gene: TRBJ2-3; v_gene: TRBV20-1; abundance: many; CDR3nt: TGCAGTGCTAGATCCTTAGGAGGGCAGGGGGCCGCAGATACGCAGTATTTT; CDR3aa: CSARSLGGQGAADTQYF
d_gene: TRBD2; j_gene: TRBJ2-3; v_gene: TRBV29-1; abundance: many; CDR3nt: TGCAGCGTTGGTTCAAGCGGGAGGGTAAGCGGTCCAGATACGCAGTATTTT; CDR3aa: CSVGSSGRVSGPDTQYF
d_gene: NA; j_gene: TRBJ1-3; v_gene: TRBV12-3/TRBV12-4; abundance: NA; CDR3nt: TGTGCCAGCAGTTTAGGGAAGGTGTCTGGAAACACCATATATTTT; CDR3aa: CASSLGKVSGNTIYF
d_gene: TRBD1; j_gene: TRBJ1-5; v_gene: TRBV20-1; abundance: few; CDR3nt: TGCAGTGCTAAAGGGGGCGAGAATCAGCCCCAGCATTTT; CDR3aa: CSAKGGENQPQHF
d_gene: NA; j_gene: TRBJ2-1; v_gene: TRBV7-9; abundance: NA; CDR3nt: TGTGCCAGCACCCCCGTGGGTCGAGCGAATGAGCAGTTCTTC; CDR3aa: CASTPVGRANEQFF
d_gene: TRBD2; j_gene: TRBJ2-5; v_gene: TRBV11-2; abundance: NA; CDR3nt: TGTGCCAGCAGCTTAGATTCATCGGCTAGCGGGAGTCGGAAGACCCAGTACTTC; CDR3aa: CASSLDSSASGSRKTQYF
d_gene: NA; j_gene: TRBJ2-1; v_gene: TRBV12-3/TRBV12-4; abundance: few; CDR3nt: TGTGCCAGCAGCAATACAAGGGGGACAGAGCAGTTCTTC; CDR3aa: CASSNTRGTEQFF
d_gene: NA; j_gene: TRBJ2-6; v_gene: TRBV12-3/TRBV12-4; abundance: NA; CDR3nt: TGTGCCAGCAGTTTAAGCGGGGGGGCCAACGTCCTGACTTTC; CDR3aa: CASSLSGGANVLTF
d_gene: NA; j_gene: TRBJ2-3; v_gene: TRBV5-6; abundance: NA; CDR3nt: TGTGCCAGCAGTCTGTATCGGACAGATACGCAGTATTTT; CDR3aa: CASSLYRTDTQYF
d_gene: TRBD2; j_gene: TRBJ2-7; v_gene: TRBV7-2; abundance: few; CDR3nt: TGTGCCAGCAGCACCCCGACTAGCGGCACCTACGAGCAGTACTTC; CDR3aa: CASSTPTSGTYEQYF
d_gene: TRBD2; j_gene: TRBJ2-1; v_gene: TRBV12-3/TRBV12-4; abundance: many; CDR3nt: TGTGCCAGCAGTTTCATCGGAGCGGGAGAGAATGAGCAGTTCTTC; CDR3aa: CASSFIGAGENEQFF
d_gene: NA; j_gene: TRBJ2-3; v_gene: TRBV6-5; abundance: NA; CDR3nt: TGTGCCAGCAGTTACTCGCCCGGGGACGCCAGCACAGATACGCAGTATTTT; CDR3aa: CASSYSPGDASTDTQYF
d_gene: NA; j_gene: TRBJ2-7; v_gene: TRBV5-6; abundance: many; CDR3nt: TGTGCCAGCAGCTCCCCGGCTGGGGAGCAGTACTTC; CDR3aa: CASSSPAGEQYF
d_gene: TRBD1; j_gene: TRBJ2-1; v_gene: TRBV24-1; abundance: many; CDR3nt: TGTGCCACCAGTGATTTCGGGCAGGGGGTAAATGAGCAGTTCTTC; CDR3aa: CATSDFGQGVNEQFF
d_gene: NA; j_gene: TRBJ2-5; v_gene: TRBV5-1; abundance: NA; CDR3nt: TGCGCCAGCAGCTTGGCCCGGACGGACAGGAGGGGCGAGACCCAGTACTTC; CDR3aa: CASSLARTDRRGETQYF
d_gene: NA; j_gene: TRBJ2-5; v_gene: TRBV12-3/TRBV12-4; abundance: NA; CDR3nt: TGTGCCAGCAGTACAGGGCGAGATGGAGAGACCCAGTACTTC; CDR3aa: CASSTGRDGETQYF
d_gene: NA; j_gene: TRBJ2-7; v_gene: TRBV28; abundance: many; CDR3nt: TGTGCCAGCAGTATTAGACAAACGCAGTACTTC; CDR3aa: CASSIRQTQYF
d_gene: NA; j_gene: TRBJ1-5; v_gene: TRBV14; abundance: NA; CDR3nt: TGTGCCAGCAGTCAGAACAGTAACAATCAGCCCCAGCATTTT; CDR3aa: CASSQNSNNQPQHF
d_gene: TRBD1; j_gene: TRBJ2-5; v_gene: TRBV20-1; abundance: many; CDR3nt: TGCAGTGCCCCAAACACAGGGGGAGGTGAAGAGACCCAGTACTTC; CDR3aa: CSAPNTGGGEETQYF
d_gene: TRBD1; j_gene: TRBJ2-7; v_gene: TRBV5-1; abundance: few; CDR3nt: TGCGCCAGCAGCTTAGCCAGGTGGACAGGGGGGTTCTCCTACGAGCAGTACTTC; CDR3aa: CASSLARWTGGFSYEQYF
d_gene: TRBD1; j_gene: TRBJ2-2; v_gene: TRBV3-1; abundance: many; CDR3nt: TGTGCCAGCAGCCAACTCCGGGACAGGGGGCCCGGGGAGCTGTTTTTT; CDR3aa: CASSQLRDRGPGELFF
d_gene: NA; j_gene: TRBJ2-2; v_gene: TRBV6-5; abundance: few; CDR3nt: TGTGCCAGCAGTTCTCGGGGCGATATCCCCGGGGAGCTGTTTTTT; CDR3aa: CASSSRGDIPGELFF
d_gene: TRBD1; j_gene: TRBJ1-6; v_gene: TRBV13; abundance: NA; CDR3nt: TGTGCCAGCGGCGACAGGGGTAATTCACCCCTCCACTTT; CDR3aa: CASGDRGNSPLHF
d_gene: TRBD1; j_gene: TRBJ2-1; v_gene: TRBV28; abundance: few; CDR3nt: TGTGCCAGCAGTCCCGGGGACAGATTCTACAATGAGCAGTTCTTC; CDR3aa: CASSPGDRFYNEQFF
d_gene: TRBD1; j_gene: TRBJ2-3; v_gene: TRBV7-2; abundance: many; CDR3nt: TGTGCCAGCAGCCGGGACAGGGATTACACAGATACGCAGTATTTT; CDR3aa: CASSRDRDYTDTQYF
d_gene: NA; j_gene: TRBJ2-7; v_gene: TRBV4-3; abundance: many; CDR3nt: TGCGCCAGCAGCCAAGACCAGGGGCCCTACGAGCAGTACTTC; CDR3aa: CASSQDQGPYEQYF
d_gene: TRBD1; j_gene: TRBJ1-6; v_gene: TRBV7-3; abundance: few; CDR3nt: TGTGCCAGCAGCTCGGACAGGGCTTCACCCCTCCACTTT; CDR3aa: CASSSDRASPLHF
d_gene: NA; j_gene: TRBJ2-1; v_gene: TRBV7-2; abundance: few; CDR3nt: TGTGCCAGCAGCTTAGATGGCCCGGGCGAGCAGTTCTTC; CDR3aa: CASSLDGPGEQFF
d_gene: NA; j_gene: TRBJ1-1; v_gene: TRBV27; abundance: many; CDR3nt: TGTGCCAGCAGTCTGGGACCAAACACTGAAGCTTTCTTT; CDR3aa: CASSLGPNTEAFF
d_gene: TRBD1; j_gene: TRBJ1-1; v_gene: TRBV20-1; abundance: NA; CDR3nt: TGCAGTGCTACTGGACAGGGTGGCTTGGACACTGAAGCTTTCTTT; CDR3aa: CSATGQGGLDTEAFF
d_gene: NA; j_gene: TRBJ1-1; v_gene: TRBV20-1; abundance: once; CDR3nt: TGCAATGCTAGTGGGGGGCGCGGGAACACTGAAGCTTTCTTT; CDR3aa: CNASGGRGNTEAFF
d_gene: TRBD2; j_gene: TRBJ2-4; v_gene: TRBV20-1; abundance: NA; CDR3nt: TGCAGTGCTAGCGAGCGGGGAAACCCGCGATCCAAAAACATTCAGTACTTC; CDR3aa: CSASERGNPRSKNIQYF
d_gene: TRBD2; j_gene: TRBJ2-7; v_gene: TRBV7-6; abundance: few; CDR3nt: TGTGCCAGCAGCACCAGCGGGGCTGGGAGGCAGTACTTC; CDR3aa: CASSTSGAGRQYF
d_gene: TRBD2; j_gene: TRBJ2-7; v_gene: TRBV9; abundance: few; CDR3nt: TGTGCCAGCAGCCCTGGGCCTAGCGGCAAACCTTACTACGAGCAGTACTTC; CDR3aa: CASSPGPSGKPYYEQYF
d_gene: NA; j_gene: TRBJ2-7; v_gene: TRBV4-2; abundance: many; CDR3nt: TGTGCCAGCAGCCAAGGGGGTCGACACTCCTACGAGCAGTACTTC; CDR3aa: CASSQGGRHSYEQYF
d_gene: TRBD2; j_gene: TRBJ2-1; v_gene: TRBV9; abundance: few; CDR3nt: TGTGCCAGCGGAAAAAGCGGGGCCTCCTACAATGAGCAGTTCTTC; CDR3aa: CASGKSGASYNEQFF
d_gene: NA; j_gene: TRBJ2-3; v_gene: TRBV5-1; abundance: many; CDR3nt: TGCGCCAGCCGCGAAGACACAGATACGCAGTATTTT; CDR3aa: CASREDTDTQYF
d_gene: TRBD2; j_gene: TRBJ2-4; v_gene: TRBV9; abundance: many; CDR3nt: TGTGCCAGCAGCCCAGACCGGGGGGAGGGCGGGAACATTCAGTACTTC; CDR3aa: CASSPDRGEGGNIQYF
d_gene: NA; j_gene: TRBJ2-5; v_gene: TRBV9; abundance: NA; CDR3nt: TGTGCCAGCAGCGTAGACCCCAAAGAGACCCAGTACTTC; CDR3aa: CASSVDPKETQYF
d_gene: NA; j_gene: TRBJ2-7; v_gene: TRBV10-3; abundance: few; CDR3nt: TGTGCCATCAGTGACCACTACGAGCAGTACTTC; CDR3aa: CAISDHYEQYF
d_gene: TRBD2; j_gene: TRBJ2-5; v_gene: TRBV9; abundance: once; CDR3nt: TGTGCCAGCAGCATCGGGACTAGCGGGAAAGAGACCCAGTACTTC; CDR3aa: CASSIGTSGKETQYF
d_gene: TRBD1; j_gene: TRBJ2-7; v_gene: TRBV20-1; abundance: NA; CDR3nt: TGCAGTGCTAGATACCCTGACAGGGCTGACGAGCAGTACTTC; CDR3aa: CSARYPDRADEQYF